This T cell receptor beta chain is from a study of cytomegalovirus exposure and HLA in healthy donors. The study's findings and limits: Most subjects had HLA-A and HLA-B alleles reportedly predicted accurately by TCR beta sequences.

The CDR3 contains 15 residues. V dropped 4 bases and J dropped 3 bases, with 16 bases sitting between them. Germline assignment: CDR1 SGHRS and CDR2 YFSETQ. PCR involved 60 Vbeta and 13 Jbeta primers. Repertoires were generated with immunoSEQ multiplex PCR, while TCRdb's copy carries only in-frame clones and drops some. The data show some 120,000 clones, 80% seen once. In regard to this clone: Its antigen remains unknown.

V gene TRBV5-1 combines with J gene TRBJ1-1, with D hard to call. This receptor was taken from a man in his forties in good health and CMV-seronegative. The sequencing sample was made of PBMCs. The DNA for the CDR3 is TGCGCCAGCAGCCGGGTGGGTGTTTCGGACACTGAAGCTTTCTTT. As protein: CASSRVGVSDTEAFF.